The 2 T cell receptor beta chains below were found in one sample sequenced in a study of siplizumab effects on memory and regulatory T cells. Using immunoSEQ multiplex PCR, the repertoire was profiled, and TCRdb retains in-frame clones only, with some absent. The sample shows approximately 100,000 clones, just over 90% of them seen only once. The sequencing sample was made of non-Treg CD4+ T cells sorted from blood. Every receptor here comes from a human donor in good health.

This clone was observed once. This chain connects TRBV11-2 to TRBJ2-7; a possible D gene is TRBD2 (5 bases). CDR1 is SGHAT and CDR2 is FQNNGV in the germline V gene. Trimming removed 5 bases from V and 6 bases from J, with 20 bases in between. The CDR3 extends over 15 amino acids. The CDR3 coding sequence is TGTGCCAGCAGCCCATGGGAGCAGCCCTTGGGCGAGCAGTACTTC. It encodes CASSPWEQPLGEQYF.

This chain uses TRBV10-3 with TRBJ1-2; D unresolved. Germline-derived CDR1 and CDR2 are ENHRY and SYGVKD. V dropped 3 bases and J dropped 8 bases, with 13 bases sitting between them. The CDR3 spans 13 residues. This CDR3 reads CAISDMGSHGYTF. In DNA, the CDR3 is TGTGCCATCAGTGATATGGGGAGCCACGGCTACACCTTC.